These 10 T cell receptor beta chains were sequenced from one sample in a study of T cells in Graves' hyperthyroidism and ophthalmopathy. The TCR beta CDR3 regions underwent amplification using RNA transcripts as the source. A set of HTBI primers served as the primers for a first-round RT-PCR of the TCR CDR3. Each CDR3 protein is one row after TCRdb ran MiXCR on the multiplex PCR reads. The table lists 660,000 or so distinct CDR3 sequences, less than 25% of them singletons. Sequencing used blood. These receptors came from a man under 40 with Graves' ophthalmopathy.

This clonotype has a count of ten or more. The genes are TRBV11-2 and TRBJ1-2; 11 bases map to TRBD1. V lost 6 bases and J lost 5; bases outside the gene matches: 8. Germline loops: CDR1 SGHAT, CDR2 FQNNGV. This CDR3 region has 15 residues. CDR3 bases: TGTGCCAGCAGTTCCCCCGGGACAGGGGGGTATGGCTACACCTTC. Protein sequence: CASSSPGTGGYGYTF.

Remarks on this clonotype: One junction end disagrees with the germline gene, perhaps due to a read error. V usage is TRBV20-1 and J usage is TRBJ2-1; D call uncertain. Germline-derived CDR1 and CDR2 are DFQATT and SNEGSKA (reference sequence). This CDR3 has 14 amino acids. Written as DNA, the CDR3 is TGCAGTGCTTCGACTGCGGTCTCCTACAATAAGCAGTTCTTC. The encoded protein is CSASTAVSYNKQFF.

The sample holds a few counts of this clonotype. This chain joins TRBV4-1 and TRBJ2-7; D might be TRBD1 or TRBD2, each matching 5 bases. This CDR3 region has 13 residues. V was cut by 5 bases and J by 6 bases, with 14 bases left in between. The germline CDR1 and CDR2 sequences are MGHRA and YSYEKL. In nucleotides, the CDR3 is TGCGCCAGCAGCACGGGACCTGTCGGCGAGCAGTACTTC. Translation: CASSTGPVGEQYF.

The V gene is TRBV9, the J gene TRBJ2-3; D may be TRBD2 (5 bases). Trimming removed 3 bases from V and 0 bases from J, with 11 bases in between. This CDR3 comprises 15 residues. Germline V CDR1 and CDR2: SGDLS, YYNGEE. The CDR3 bases are TGTGCCAGCAGCGCCCGGGGTGCTAGCACAGATACGCAGTATTTT. Translated, it gives CASSARGASTDTQYF.

A few counts support this clonotype. This chain joins TRBV4-2 and TRBJ1-5; TRBD1 aligns across 8 bases. In germline, CDR1 is LGHNA, CDR2 YNFKEQ. This CDR3 is built from 15 residues. V dropped 4 bases and J dropped 0; count of bases not matched to a gene: 2. The CDR3 nucleotides read TGTGCCAGCAGCCCGGACAGGGTTAGCAATCAGCCCCAGCATTTT. Protein: CASSPDRVSNQPQHF.

Only a few counts were recorded for this clonotype. V and J are TRBV12-3 or TRBV12-4 and TRBJ1-4, with D unresolved. The V end lost 4 bases, the J end lost 7 bases, and 10 bases lay between the germline ends. This CDR3 contains 13 residues. Written as DNA, the CDR3 is TGTGCCAGCAGTTGGACCGAGGGTGAAAAACTGTTTTTT. This sequence encodes CASSWTEGEKLFF.

This clonotype appeared many times. V is TRBV13 and J is TRBJ2-1; 14 bases map to TRBD2. This CDR3 spans 18 amino acids. With 6 bases clipped from V and 2 bases from J, the junction kept 9 bases outside the gene matches. CDR1 and CDR2 from the germline V gene are PRHDT and FYEKMQ (reference sequence). The CDR3 spells CASSSPTSGRAPYNEQFF. CDR3 nucleotide sequence: TGTGCCAGCAGTTCTCCGACTAGCGGGAGGGCCCCCTACAATGAGCAGTTCTTC.

This clonotype was seen a few times. The CDR3 loop is CAIKREALARTDTQYF. The CDR3 bases are TGTGCAATTAAGCGGGAGGCGCTCGCCAGGACAGATACGCAGTATTTT. The V gene is TRBV6-1, the J gene TRBJ2-3; 9 positions match TRBD2. The CDR3 extends over 16 amino acids. CDR1 is MNHNS, CDR2 SASEGT, per germline.

The rearrangement uses TRBV11-2 and TRBJ1-4; tentative D call: TRBD1 (5 bases). The V end was cut by 4 bases, the J end by 5 bases, with 14 bases between. The CDR3 sequence is 15 residues long. CDR1 SGHAT and CDR2 FQNNGV come from the germline V gene. The CDR3 sequence is CASSSITGFNEKLFF. The CDR3 region has the DNA TGTGCCAGCAGCTCTATAACAGGCTTCAATGAAAAACTGTTTTTT.

The DNA of the CDR3 is TGTGCCAGTAGTATACGAGGAATATCTGGAAACACCATATATTTT. It translates to CASSIRGISGNTIYF. This chain connects TRBV19 to TRBJ1-3; no reliable D call. Germline V gene data show CDR1 as LNHDA and CDR2 as SQIVND (reference sequence). The V end was cut by 2 bases, the J end by 1 base, with 9 bases between. The CDR3 runs 15 residues.